The T cell receptor beta chain described here comes from a study of T-cell reconstitution after alpha-beta-depleted transplantation in children. Broader study findings: Some patients' high day-60 TCRbeta diversity was attributed to recipient cells surviving conditioning. T-cell counts and diversity at one year post-transplant came mainly from newly produced T cells.

Details on this clonotype: Its antigen is unidentified.

Unique molecular identifiers tagged the TCRbeta library. Using its own MiXCR run on the PCR reads, TCRdb lists one record per CDR3 protein. Of about 200,000 distinct CDR3 sequences listed, approximately 8.4% were seen once; the top ten hold 35% to 45%. CDR3 size: 15 residues. The V and J ends lost 6 bases and 2 bases respectively, with 17 bases between them. Per the germline V gene, CDR1 is MNHEY and CDR2 is SMNVEV (reference sequence). This receptor was identified in a male patient between 2 and 15 years old who had a stem cell transplant for acute myeloid leukemia, so the T cells may come from the graft donor. This rearrangement joins TRBV27 to TRBJ2-7; the D gene is possibly TRBD1 (5 bases). Sequenced here: PBMCs, mostly from graft donor cells, sampled 360 days after TCRalphabeta/CD19-depleted stem cell transplant. The CDR3 DNA reads as TGTGCCAGCAGCCTCACATGGGGCAGCCCCTACGAGCAGTACTTC. As protein: CASSLTWGSPYEQYF.